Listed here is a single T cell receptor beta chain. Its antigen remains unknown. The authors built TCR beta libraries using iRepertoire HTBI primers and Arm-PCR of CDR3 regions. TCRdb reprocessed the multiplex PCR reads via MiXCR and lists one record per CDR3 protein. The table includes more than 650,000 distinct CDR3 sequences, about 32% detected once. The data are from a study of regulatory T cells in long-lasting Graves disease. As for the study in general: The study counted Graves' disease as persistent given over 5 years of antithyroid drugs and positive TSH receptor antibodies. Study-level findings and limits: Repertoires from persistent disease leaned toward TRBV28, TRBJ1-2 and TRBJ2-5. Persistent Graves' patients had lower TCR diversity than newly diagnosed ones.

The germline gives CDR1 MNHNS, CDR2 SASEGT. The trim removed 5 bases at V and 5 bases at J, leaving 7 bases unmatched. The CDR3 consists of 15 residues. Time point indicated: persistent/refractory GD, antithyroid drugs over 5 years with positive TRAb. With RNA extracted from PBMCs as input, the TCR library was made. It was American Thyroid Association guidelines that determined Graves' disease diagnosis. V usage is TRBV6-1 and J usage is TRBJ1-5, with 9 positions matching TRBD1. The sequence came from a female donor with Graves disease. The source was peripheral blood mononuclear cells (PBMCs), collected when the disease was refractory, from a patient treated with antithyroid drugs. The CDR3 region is CASSHPGTGYQPQHF. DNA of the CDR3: TGTGCCAGCAGTCATCCCGGGACAGGGTATCAGCCCCAGCATTTT.